This T cell receptor beta chain was retrieved from a study of regulatory T cells in long-lasting Graves disease. CDR1 is DFQATT and CDR2 is SNEGSKA in the germline V gene (reference sequence). The CDR3 sequence is 13 residues long. Trimming removed 3 bases from V and 3 bases from J, with 11 bases in between. Noted time point: newly diagnosed GD, antithyroid drugs for less than 3 months. TCR sequences were obtained from RNA taken from PBMCs. For TCR beta, libraries came from iRepertoire HTBI primers and Arm-PCR of CDR3 regions. TCRdb independently ran MiXCR on the multiplex PCR reads; one entry per CDR3 protein. The profile shows about 560,000 distinct CDR3 sequences, about 16% of them singletons. Study-level findings and limits: Persistent disease samples used TRBV28, TRBJ1-2 and TRBJ2-5 preferentially.

This clonotype has ten or more counts. Antigen specificity is unknown. These data also formed part of another study, on T cells in Graves' hyperthyroidism and ophthalmopathy. That paper adds: HTBI primers were employed in a first-round RT-PCR of the TCR CDR3.

The source is a man between 18 and 35 years old with Graves disease. The starting material was peripheral blood mononuclear cells (PBMCs), obtained at new diagnosis, from a patient treated with antithyroid drugs. The chain uses TRBV20-1 and TRBJ1-1; a possible D gene is TRBD1 (6 bases). This CDR3 reads CSARGGHDTEAFF. The DNA for the CDR3 is TGCAGTGCTAGGGGGGGGCATGACACTGAAGCTTTCTTT.